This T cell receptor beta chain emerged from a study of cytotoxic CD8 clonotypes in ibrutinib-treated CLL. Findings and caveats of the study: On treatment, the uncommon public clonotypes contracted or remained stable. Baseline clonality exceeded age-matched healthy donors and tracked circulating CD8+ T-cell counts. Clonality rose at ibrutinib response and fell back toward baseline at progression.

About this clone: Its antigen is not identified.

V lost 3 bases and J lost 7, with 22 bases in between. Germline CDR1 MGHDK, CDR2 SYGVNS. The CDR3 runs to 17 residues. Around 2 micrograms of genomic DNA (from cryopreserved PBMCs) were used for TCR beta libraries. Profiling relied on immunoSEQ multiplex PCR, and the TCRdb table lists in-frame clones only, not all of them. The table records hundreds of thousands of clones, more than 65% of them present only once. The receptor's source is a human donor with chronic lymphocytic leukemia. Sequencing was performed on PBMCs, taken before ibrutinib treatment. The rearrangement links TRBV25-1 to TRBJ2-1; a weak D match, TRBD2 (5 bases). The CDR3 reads CASSEPPRLGRSNEQFF. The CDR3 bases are TGTGCCAGCAGTGAGCCCCCTCGGCTTGGGAGATCGAATGAGCAGTTCTTC. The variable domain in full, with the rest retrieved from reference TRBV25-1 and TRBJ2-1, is EADIYQTPRYLVIGTGKKITLECSQTMGHDKMYWYQQDPGMELHLIHYSYGVNSTEKGDLSSESTVSRIRTEHFPLTLESARPSHTSQYLCASSEPPRLGRSNEQFFGPGTRLTVL.